These 26 T cell receptor beta chains came from one sample sequenced in a study of response to subunit inactivated influenza vaccine. TCRdb analysed the RT-PCR reads with MiXCR anew, one entry per CDR3 protein. Of some 640,000 distinct CDR3 sequences listed, roughly 14% are singletons. The source material was PBMCs from blood, sampled 14 to 15 days before vaccination. The receptor set was obtained from a man over 45 who received an inactivated influenza vaccine.

In this sample, this clonotype turned up many times. The chain is built from TRBV12-3 or TRBV12-4 and TRBJ2-7; 9 bases align to TRBD2. The V segment lost 6 bases and the J segment 7 bases; nucleotides outside the gene matches: 7. The CDR3 sequence is 13 residues long. CDR3 sequence reads: CASSIGLAREQYF. CDR3 nucleotides: TGTGCCAGCAGCATCGGACTAGCGCGAGAGCAGTACTTC.

This clonotype was counted many times. The rearrangement links TRBV20-1 to TRBJ1-5; D remains unclear. V was cut by 3 bases and J by 2 bases, with 8 bases left in between. This CDR3 has 13 amino acids. Germline-derived CDR1 and CDR2 are DFQATT and SNEGSKA (reference sequence). CDR3 bases: TGCAGTGCTAGGAGACCCCGCAATCAGCCCCAGCATTTT. Translated, it gives CSARRPRNQPQHF.

This sequence joins TRBV3-1 and TRBJ2-3; TRBD2 aligns across 11 bases. The CDR3 is 16 residues long. Trimming cost V 2 bases and J 2 bases; bases outside gene matches: 3. Germline V gene data show CDR1 as LGHDT and CDR2 as YNNKEL (reference sequence). In nucleotides, the CDR3 is TGTGCCAGCAGCCAAAGACTAGCGGGAAACACAGATACGCAGTATTTT. This codes for CASSQRLAGNTDTQYF.

This rearrangement joins TRBV4-3 to TRBJ2-5, with 11 nucleotides matching TRBD1. Germline V gene lookup returns CDR1 LGHNA and CDR2 YSLEER. Trimming at V came to 0 bases and at J to 5 bases, leaving 2 bases not matched to a gene. The CDR3 contains 15 residues. The CDR3 is CASSQEWDRGETQYF. Here the CDR3 DNA reads TGCGCCAGCAGCCAAGAGTGGGACAGGGGGGAGACCCAGTACTTC.

The genes are TRBV5-1 and TRBJ2-5; 9 bases match TRBD1. The length of the CDR3 is 16 residues. Looked up from germline, CDR1 is SGHRS and CDR2 is YFSETQ. V was clipped by 0 bases and J by 4 bases; unmatched bases: 7. The CDR3 loop is CASSLARTGVGETQYF. The CDR3 nucleotides read TGCGCCAGCAGCTTGGCCCGGACAGGGGTCGGAGAGACCCAGTACTTC.

In its sample, this clonotype was seen a few times. The chain recombines TRBV10-3 with TRBJ2-2; tentative D call: TRBD2 (5 bases). The ends were cut back, 6 bases at V and 0 bases at J, with 8 bases in the middle. The germline V gene encodes CDR1 ENHRY and CDR2 SYGVKD. The CDR3 contains 14 residues. DNA for the CDR3: TGTGCCATCAGGACTAACTCGAACACCGGGGAGCTGTTTTTT. It specifies CAIRTNSNTGELFF.

This clonotype was detected a few times. This CDR3 reads CASSVRGNQPQHF. The DNA of the CDR3 is TGTGCCAGTAGTGTACGGGGCAATCAGCCCCAGCATTTT. The chain joins TRBV19 to TRBJ1-5; D remains unclear. Trimming stripped 5 bases from V and 2 bases from J, with 7 bases between. Germline V CDR1 and CDR2: LNHDA, SQIVND (reference sequence). There are 13 residues in the CDR3.

This clonotype was counted only a few times. The rearrangement links TRBV5-1 to TRBJ1-2; TRBD1 agrees at 9 bases. With V trimmed by 4 bases and J by 1 base, 8 bases remained unmatched. Per germline, CDR1 SGHRS and CDR2 YFSETQ. The CDR3 is 16 amino acids. CDR3 in DNA: TGCGCCAGCAGCACGGGACAGGGACCTTATAACTATGGCTACACCTTC. Translated: CASSTGQGPYNYGYTF.

The chain couples TRBV29-1 to TRBJ2-2; the match to TRBD1 covers 12 bases. Germline lookup yields CDR1 SQVTM and CDR2 ANQGSEA. This CDR3 region has 13 residues. With V trimmed by 7 bases and J by 6 bases, 3 bases remained unmatched. The CDR3 coding sequence is TGCAGCGCGGGACAGGGGGCCCCCGGGGAGCTGTTTTTT. Amino acids: CSAGQGAPGELFF.

This clonotype was seen a handful of times. This sequence joins TRBV4-2 and TRBJ1-4; 7 nucleotides agree with TRBD1. V lost 1 base, J lost 2 bases, and 10 bases stayed unmatched. The CDR3 extends over 18 amino acids. Germline loops: CDR1 LGHNA, CDR2 YNFKEQ. The CDR3 reads CASSQASTGVVTNEKLFF. The DNA of the CDR3 is TGTGCCAGCAGCCAAGCGTCTACAGGGGTAGTCACTAATGAAAAACTGTTTTTT.

This clonotype was seen more than once but under ten times. The rearrangement joins TRBV6-5 to TRBJ1-2; tentatively, D is TRBD1 (5 bases). In germline, CDR1 is MNHEY, CDR2 SVGAGI. Trimming stripped 2 bases from V and 5 bases from J, with 12 bases between. This CDR3 has 14 residues. The CDR3 spells CASSYQTVGYGYTF. The CDR3 bases are TGTGCCAGCAGTTACCAGACAGTGGGATATGGCTACACCTTC.

The V call is TRBV4-2, the J call TRBJ1-1; no firm D call. Trimming removed 1 base from V and 1 base from J, with 10 bases in between. Germline CDR1 LGHNA, CDR2 YNFKEQ. This CDR3 comprises 15 residues. The CDR3 coding sequence is TGTGCCAGCAGCCAAGGAGGGATCAGGAACACTGAAGCTTTCTTT. Translation gives CASSQGGIRNTEAFF.

This sequence joins TRBV12-3 or TRBV12-4 and TRBJ1-1; D may be TRBD1 (6 bases). The V end was cut by 1 base, the J end by 5 bases, with 14 bases between. This CDR3 region has 15 residues. This CDR3 is CASSLGATGRTEAFF. In DNA, the CDR3 is TGTGCCAGCAGTTTAGGCGCGACAGGAAGGACTGAAGCTTTCTTT.

The chain combines TRBV6-1 with TRBJ1-4, with 7 bases matching TRBD1. With 5 bases clipped from V and 3 bases from J, the junction kept 6 bases outside the gene matches. Per the germline V gene, CDR1 is MNHNS and CDR2 is SASEGT. The CDR3 has 15 amino acids. CDR3 DNA: TGTGCCAGCAGTCCCCCGGGACAGCCTAATGAAAAACTGTTTTTT. This sequence encodes CASSPPGQPNEKLFF.

The chain carries TRBV12-3 or TRBV12-4 and TRBJ2-4; 11 bases align to TRBD2. V was pared by 5 bases and J by 0 bases, with 9 bases of the junction left unmatched. There are 18 residues in the CDR3. CDR3 in amino acids: CASSPRRLAGLAKNIQYF. Written as DNA, the CDR3 is TGTGCCAGCAGTCCCCGAAGACTAGCGGGATTAGCCAAAAACATTCAGTACTTC.

The rearrangement joins TRBV5-1 to TRBJ2-3; possible D gene TRBD2, 5 bases. The germline V gene encodes CDR1 SGHRS and CDR2 YFSETQ. The CDR3 has 15 amino acids. V lost 1 base and J 2 bases, leaving 11 bases between the germline ends. The CDR3 sequence: CASSLRGLNTDTQYF. The CDR3 region has the DNA TGCGCCAGCAGCTTGAGAGGGCTGAACACAGATACGCAGTATTTT.

This clonotype was counted many times. The CDR3 bases are TGTGCCAGCAGTTGGGGACAGGGAAGGCAAGAGACCCAGTACTTC. Residues: CASSWGQGRQETQYF. V usage is TRBV12-3 or TRBV12-4 and J usage is TRBJ2-5, with TRBD1 matching 9 bases. Unmatched junction bases numbered 5, after V lost 4 bases and J lost 2 bases. The CDR3 spans 15 residues.

The sample holds many counts of this clonotype. V gene TRBV5-1 combines with J gene TRBJ2-2; D remains unclear. Germline CDR1 is SGHRS and CDR2 is YFSETQ. The CDR3 is 13 amino acids. Trimming stripped 3 bases from V and 3 bases from J, with 6 bases between. CDR3 DNA sequence: TGCGCCAGCAGCTCCTACTACACCGGGGAGCTGTTTTTT. Amino acids: CASSSYYTGELFF.

This clonotype showed up just a few times. The chain links TRBV20-1 to TRBJ2-7; D not certain. Germline V lookup: CDR1 DFQATT, CDR2 SNEGSKA (reference sequence). The CDR3 spans 13 residues. The ends were cut back, 3 bases at V and 2 bases at J, with 11 bases in the middle. The DNA for the CDR3 is TGCAGTGCTAGGACTGACGATACCTACGAGCAGTACTTC. Translated, it gives CSARTDDTYEQYF.

The CDR3 bases are TGTGCCAGCAGTTCAAGGACAGGGCGGGGAGAAAAACTGTTTTTT. This translates into CASSSRTGRGEKLFF. The chain recombines TRBV27 with TRBJ1-4, with 8 positions matching TRBD1. Trimming removed 4 bases from V and 8 bases from J; junction bases left unmatched: 9. The CDR3 sequence is 15 residues long. Germline-derived CDR1 and CDR2 are MNHEY and SMNVEV (reference sequence).

Details on this clonotype: A read error may account for a junction end that differs from germline. The chain combines TRBV7-3 with TRBJ2-1, with 8 positions matching TRBD1. The CDR3 loop spans 22 amino acids. CDR1 and CDR2 from the germline V gene are SGHTA and FQGTGA. DNA of the CDR3: TGTGCCAGCAGCTACAAGACGGGCCCGACAGGGGAAGGACGGGGCCACTACAATGAGCTGTTCTTC. This encodes CASSYKTGPTGEGRGHYNELFF.

This clonotype occurred a few times. The chain has TRBV19 and TRBJ2-7, with TRBD1 matching 8 bases. The CDR3 totals 15 residues. Germline trimming cut 1 base from V and 3 bases from J; bases unmatched to any gene: 5. Germline V gene sequence: CDR1 LNHDA, CDR2 SQIVND (reference sequence). CDR3 nucleotides: TGTGCCAGTAGTATAGCCGGGACAGGCTACTACGAGCAGTACTTC. It encodes CASSIAGTGYYEQYF.

The sample holds a few counts of this clonotype. V usage is TRBV29-1 and J usage is TRBJ1-2; D unresolved. CDR1 is SQVTM, CDR2 ANQGSEA, per germline. The V end was cut by 5 bases, the J end by 2 bases, with 9 bases between. CDR3 length equals 12 residues. CDR3 bases: TGCAGCGTTCTCGACGGAAACTATGGCTACACCTTC. Its protein product is CSVLDGNYGYTF.

This clonotype has more than one count but fewer than ten. The rearrangement links TRBV6-2 or TRBV6-3 to TRBJ1-5; D ambiguous. Trimming shortened V by 2 bases and J by 0 bases, and 14 bases separated the two germline ends. CDR3 length: 17 residues. Germline CDR1 MNHEY, CDR2 SVGEGT. CDR3: CASSYARNSYSNQPQHF. CDR3 nucleotides: TGTGCCAGCAGTTACGCCCGGAACAGTTATAGCAATCAGCCCCAGCATTTT.

This clonotype was found a few times. The chain employs TRBV12-3 or TRBV12-4 and TRBJ2-7; 8 bases agree with TRBD2. Trimming removed 6 bases from V and 0 bases from J; junction bases left unmatched: 4. This CDR3 contains 14 residues. The DNA for the CDR3 is TGTGCCAGCAGAGATAGCGGGAACTCCTACGAGCAGTACTTC. This encodes CASRDSGNSYEQYF.

This clonotype was detected only a few times. The CDR3 DNA reads as TGCAGTGCTAGACCTCTATCAGAGCAGTTCTTC. Amino acids: CSARPLSEQFF. V gene TRBV20-1 combines with J gene TRBJ2-1, with D hard to call. Trimming took 2 bases from V and 10 from J, leaving 9 bases between them. The CDR3 extends over 11 amino acids. The V gene's germline CDR1 is DFQATT and CDR2 SNEGSKA (reference sequence).